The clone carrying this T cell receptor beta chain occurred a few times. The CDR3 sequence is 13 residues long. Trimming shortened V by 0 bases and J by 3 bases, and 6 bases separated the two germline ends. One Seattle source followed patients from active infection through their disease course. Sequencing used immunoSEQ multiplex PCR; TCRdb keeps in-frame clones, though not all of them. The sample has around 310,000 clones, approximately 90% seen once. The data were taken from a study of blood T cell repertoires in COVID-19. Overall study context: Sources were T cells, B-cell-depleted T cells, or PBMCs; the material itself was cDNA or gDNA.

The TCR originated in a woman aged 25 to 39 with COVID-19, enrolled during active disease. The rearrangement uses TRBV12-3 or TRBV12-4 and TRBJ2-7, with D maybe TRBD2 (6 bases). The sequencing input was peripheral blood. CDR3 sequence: CASSLARGYEQYF. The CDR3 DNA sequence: TGTGCCAGCAGTTTAGCGCGGGGCTACGAGCAGTACTTC.